This T cell receptor beta chain was documented in a study of blood T cell repertoires in COVID-19 (TCRdb year 2020). Describing the broader study: The collaborator samples originated in the United States, Italy and Spain and spanned the acute and convalescent phases of COVID-19. The prospective study material was composed of cDNA or gDNA derived from T cells, B-cell-depleted T cells, or PBMCs. The dataset comprised deeply sampled blood TCRbeta repertoires from subjects exposed to, actively infected with, or recovered from COVID-19. The repertoires were made available in a free public database intended to serve as a resource for research on the immune response to SARS-CoV-2. Samples came from the ongoing ImmuneRACE study (first 160 participants) plus 1,254 subjects from 6 global collaborators. Sample metadata almost always included a de-identified subject ID, COVID-19 status, age in years and sex. HLA class I and class II types, where available, came from metadata supplied by the sample provider rather than from assay-based typing.

Based on the germline V gene (reference sequence), the CDR1 and CDR2 sequences are MNHEY and SMNVEV. V was cut back by 5 bases and J by 4 bases, leaving a gap of 11 bases between them. Taken from cysteine to phenylalanine, the CDR3 has 13 residues. CDR3 DNA only is kept here, 39 bases in frame from base 1. What the research found in general, with its limitations: The amount of clinical and demographic metadata varied by source and participant and was provided uncurated.

As concerns this clone: It has no known antigen specificity. No base quality values were provided; no much bigger clone lies one nucleotide off.

Participants in the prospective study were enrolled through a virtual design, were aged 18 to 89 years, and lived in roughly 26 United States geographic areas. In the prospective study, cohorts were assigned on the basis of participant-reported clinical history obtained from a screening survey and a study questionnaire. Recovered participants in ImmuneRACE Cohort 3 were defined as having two consecutive negative NP/OP PCR tests, clearance from a healthcare professional, or resolution of symptoms. Mobile phlebotomists in the prospective study collected whole blood, serum and a nasopharyngeal or oropharyngeal swab from every participant. Over a roughly 2-month period, participants in the prospective study had the option of providing additional blood draws and questionnaires. Prospective study blood samples were shipped either frozen or at room temperature before DNA extraction. TCRbeta CDR3 regions were amplified from genomic DNA using the immunoSEQ Assay, a bias-controlled multiplex PCR. Turning to the authors' computational methods: The number of nucleated cells in each sample was estimated from the amplification of reference gene primers within the assay. Sequence reads were collapsed and filtered to measure the absolute abundance of every unique TCRbeta CDR3 rearrangement. Productive Simpson clonality was computed per sample as the square root of Simpson's diversity index over productive rearrangements. TCRdb mirrors the immuneACCESS table, restricted to in-frame sequences. Some clones are absent from its copies; in checked studies, under half trace to an unresolved V gene, and the reason for the others is unknown. D and trimming were read from the DNA, whereas the V and J calls and clone size are those reported in that table. The sample table contains 180,000 or so clones; only one count was recorded for over 70% of them. 9.5% to 11% of the sample is in the top ten clones.

The chain joins TRBV27 to TRBJ2-5; a tentative D match to TRBD1 spans 5 bases. The source is a middle-aged man who had recovered from COVID-19. The sequenced sample was PBMCs or T cells enriched from blood (not recorded which). The bases read TGTGCCAGCAGTCCTAGGGGCGTAGAGACCCAGTACTTC. The resulting protein is CASSPRGVETQYF.